The rows below give T cell receptor beta chains drawn from one sample of a study of cytomegalovirus exposure and HLA in healthy donors. Produced via immunoSEQ multiplex PCR; TCRdb's table is partial and in-frame only. The data show 150,000 to 200,000 clones, roughly 82% seen once. The sequenced sample consisted of PBMCs. These receptors were collected from a man between 18 and 29 years old in good health and CMV-seropositive. CDR3s include the opening cysteine and the closing phenylalanine or tryptophan. Fields, in order: clone size, CDR3 length, D gene, J gene, V gene, CDR3 protein, CDR3 DNA. D genes are given only for firm matches. Clone size appears in some rows only: once, few, many, or a class for an expanded clone.

abundance: few
len: 15
d_gene: TRBD2
j_gene: TRBJ2-7
v_gene: TRBV15
CDR3aa: CATSRGTSGSYEQYF
CDR3nt: TGTGCCACCAGCAGAGGGACTAGCGGGAGCTACGAGCAGTACTTC

abundance: NA
len: 14
d_gene: NA
j_gene: TRBJ2-3
v_gene: TRBV5-1
CDR3aa: CASNDRWRTDTQYF
CDR3nt: TGCGCCAGCAATGACCGGTGGAGGACAGATACGCAGTATTTT

abundance: NA
len: 14
d_gene: TRBD1
j_gene: TRBJ2-7
v_gene: TRBV4-3
CDR3aa: CASSQVTGGYEQYF
CDR3nt: TGCGCCAGCAGCCAAGTCACAGGGGGTTACGAGCAGTACTTC

abundance: NA
len: 15
d_gene: NA
j_gene: TRBJ2-1
v_gene: TRBV9
CDR3aa: CASSVLADSYNEQFF
CDR3nt: TGTGCCAGCAGCGTATTAGCGGACTCCTACAATGAGCAGTTCTTC

abundance: NA
len: 13
d_gene: NA
j_gene: TRBJ2-2
v_gene: TRBV6-6
CDR3aa: CATAVANTGELFF
CDR3nt: TGTGCCACAGCGGTCGCGAACACCGGGGAGCTGTTTTTT

abundance: NA
len: 13
d_gene: NA
j_gene: TRBJ2-3
v_gene: TRBV7-3
CDR3aa: CASSLTRGDTQYF
CDR3nt: TGTGCCAGCAGCTTAACTCGGGGAGATACGCAGTATTTT

abundance: NA
len: 13
d_gene: NA
j_gene: TRBJ1-5
v_gene: TRBV27
CDR3aa: CASSFGRYQPQHF
CDR3nt: TGTGCCAGCAGTTTTGGCCGTTATCAGCCCCAGCATTTT

abundance: NA
len: 13
d_gene: TRBD2
j_gene: TRBJ2-1
v_gene: TRBV7-9
CDR3aa: CASSQGGGNEQFF
CDR3nt: TGTGCCAGCAGCCAGGGCGGGGGCAATGAGCAGTTCTTC

abundance: NA
len: 14
d_gene: TRBD2
j_gene: TRBJ2-3
v_gene: TRBV7-8
CDR3aa: CASSLTSGRDTQYF
CDR3nt: TGTGCCAGCAGCTTAACTAGCGGGAGGGATACGCAGTATTTT

abundance: NA
len: 14
d_gene: NA
j_gene: TRBJ2-1
v_gene: TRBV10-3
CDR3aa: CAIRAGLQVGEQFF
CDR3nt: TGTGCCATCAGGGCGGGACTCCAGGTAGGTGAGCAGTTCTTC

abundance: NA
len: 16
d_gene: TRBD2
j_gene: TRBJ2-1
v_gene: TRBV5-1
CDR3aa: CASTLGLARGVNEQFF
CDR3nt: TGCGCCAGCACCCTAGGACTAGCTCGAGGGGTAAATGAGCAGTTCTTC

abundance: NA
len: 15
d_gene: TRBD1
j_gene: TRBJ2-3
v_gene: TRBV5-1
CDR3aa: CASSLGQGSTDTQYF
CDR3nt: TGCGCCAGCAGCTTGGGACAGGGAAGCACAGATACGCAGTATTTT

abundance: NA
len: 16
d_gene: TRBD1
j_gene: TRBJ2-1
v_gene: TRBV15
CDR3aa: CATSRSGTGINNEQFF
CDR3nt: TGTGCCACCAGCCGCTCCGGGACAGGGATTAACAATGAGCAGTTCTTC

abundance: NA
len: 15
d_gene: TRBD2
j_gene: TRBJ2-2
v_gene: TRBV11-2
CDR3aa: CASSFGTRNTGELFF
CDR3nt: TGTGCCAGCAGCTTCGGGACTAGGAACACCGGGGAGCTGTTTTTT

abundance: once
len: 16
d_gene: TRBD1
j_gene: TRBJ2-5
v_gene: TRBV9
CDR3aa: CASSSRDRGEWETQYF
CDR3nt: TGTGCCAGCAGCTCGCGGGACAGGGGGGAATGGGAGACCCAGTACTTC

abundance: NA
len: 18
d_gene: TRBD2
j_gene: TRBJ2-3
v_gene: TRBV30
CDR3aa: CAWSTHPFKREERDTQYF
CDR3nt: TGTGCCTGGAGTACTCACCCCTTCAAGCGGGAGGAGCGAGATACGCAGTATTTT

abundance: once
len: 17
d_gene: NA
j_gene: TRBJ2-1
v_gene: TRBV2
CDR3aa: CASSASGKGSSYNEQFF
CDR3nt: TGTGCCAGCAGCGCCTCGGGGAAAGGTAGCTCCTACAATGAGCAGTTCTTC

abundance: NA
len: 17
d_gene: NA
j_gene: TRBJ1-1
v_gene: TRBV15
CDR3aa: CATSRDLGTKKGTEAFF
CDR3nt: TGTGCCACCAGCAGAGATCTAGGGACAAAGAAAGGCACTGAAGCTTTCTTT

abundance: NA
len: 11
d_gene: NA
j_gene: TRBJ2-1
v_gene: TRBV6-5
CDR3aa: CASSYNNEQFF
CDR3nt: TGTGCCAGCAGTTATAACAATGAGCAGTTCTTC

abundance: NA
len: 20
d_gene: TRBD2
j_gene: TRBJ2-1
v_gene: TRBV4-1
CDR3aa: CASSQEKRDYGAGSYNEQFF
CDR3nt: TGCGCCAGCAGCCAAGAAAAGCGGGACTACGGGGCGGGCTCCTACAATGAGCAGTTCTTC

abundance: NA
len: 17
d_gene: TRBD2
j_gene: TRBJ2-1
v_gene: TRBV7-9
CDR3aa: CASSGVAGGSSYNEQFF
CDR3nt: TGTGCCAGCAGCGGCGTAGCGGGAGGGAGCTCCTACAATGAGCAGTTCTTC

abundance: NA
len: 16
d_gene: NA
j_gene: TRBJ2-3
v_gene: TRBV5-8
CDR3aa: CASSAGQSSSTDTQYF
CDR3nt: TGTGCCAGCAGCGCGGGACAGTCGAGTTCCACAGATACGCAGTATTTT

abundance: NA
len: 13
d_gene: NA
j_gene: TRBJ2-7
v_gene: TRBV5-1
CDR3aa: CASSLGQIYEQYF
CDR3nt: TGCGCCAGCAGCTTGGGGCAGATCTACGAGCAGTACTTC

abundance: once
len: 12
d_gene: TRBD2
j_gene: TRBJ2-7
v_gene: TRBV28
CDR3aa: CASGGELHEQYF
CDR3nt: TGTGCCAGCGGGGGGGAGCTCCACGAGCAGTACTTC

abundance: once
len: 14
d_gene: TRBD1
j_gene: TRBJ2-1
v_gene: TRBV27
CDR3aa: CASSYRDRDGEQFF
CDR3nt: TGTGCCAGCAGTTACCGAGACAGGGACGGTGAGCAGTTCTTC

abundance: NA
len: 19
d_gene: TRBD2
j_gene: TRBJ2-2
v_gene: TRBV4-2
CDR3aa: CASSQDKASGSWYTGELFF
CDR3nt: TGTGCCAGCAGCCAAGATAAGGCTAGCGGGAGTTGGTACACCGGGGAGCTGTTTTTT

abundance: NA
len: 15
d_gene: NA
j_gene: TRBJ2-6
v_gene: TRBV30
CDR3aa: CAWMVGWAGANVLTF
CDR3nt: TGTGCCTGGATGGTCGGTTGGGCCGGGGCCAACGTCCTGACTTTC

abundance: NA
len: 13
d_gene: NA
j_gene: TRBJ2-3
v_gene: TRBV28
CDR3aa: CASSFPGDSTQYF
CDR3nt: TGTGCCAGCAGTTTTCCGGGAGACAGTACGCAGTATTTT

abundance: NA
len: 16
d_gene: TRBD1
j_gene: TRBJ2-7
v_gene: TRBV9
CDR3aa: CASSHKGDRDPYEQYF
CDR3nt: TGTGCCAGCAGCCATAAAGGAGACAGGGATCCCTACGAGCAGTACTTC

abundance: NA
len: 15
d_gene: TRBD2
j_gene: TRBJ2-1
v_gene: TRBV7-8
CDR3aa: CASSQRDYSYNEQFF
CDR3nt: TGTGCCAGCAGCCAAAGGGACTATTCCTACAATGAGCAGTTCTTC

abundance: once
len: 14
d_gene: TRBD1
j_gene: TRBJ1-5
v_gene: TRBV7-3
CDR3aa: CASSLDRAGQPQHF
CDR3nt: TGTGCCAGCAGCTTAGACAGGGCAGGACAGCCCCAGCATTTT

abundance: NA
len: 14
d_gene: NA
j_gene: TRBJ2-1
v_gene: TRBV29-1
CDR3aa: CSVVGGDSYNEQFF
CDR3nt: TGCAGCGTTGTCGGCGGGGACTCCTACAATGAGCAGTTCTTC

abundance: NA
len: 12
d_gene: NA
j_gene: TRBJ2-5
v_gene: TRBV4-1
CDR3aa: CASSHPRETQYF
CDR3nt: TGCGCCAGCAGCCATCCGCGAGAGACCCAGTACTTC

abundance: NA
len: 20
d_gene: NA
j_gene: TRBJ1-1
v_gene: TRBV12-2
CDR3aa: CASRLACPRKLTPMNTEAFF
CDR3nt: TGTGCAAGTCGCTTAGCGTGCCCTCGAAAATTGACACCGATGAACACTGAAGCTTTCTTT

abundance: NA
len: 14
d_gene: NA
j_gene: TRBJ2-5
v_gene: TRBV27
CDR3aa: CASSPPGNQETQYF
CDR3nt: TGTGCCAGCAGTCCCCCCGGGAACCAAGAGACCCAGTACTTC

abundance: few
len: 13
d_gene: NA
j_gene: TRBJ2-7
v_gene: TRBV2
CDR3aa: CASSLQLVGEQYF
CDR3nt: TGTGCCAGCAGCCTTCAGCTAGTGGGCGAGCAGTACTTC

abundance: once
len: 16
d_gene: NA
j_gene: TRBJ2-6
v_gene: TRBV5-4
CDR3aa: CASSYARGGGANVLTF
CDR3nt: TGTGCCAGCAGTTACGCCAGGGGCGGCGGGGCCAACGTCCTGACTTTC

abundance: NA
len: 16
d_gene: TRBD2
j_gene: TRBJ2-7
v_gene: TRBV6-1
CDR3aa: CASSAAAGGTSYEQYF
CDR3nt: TGTGCCAGCAGTGCCGCCGCGGGAGGGACCTCCTACGAGCAGTACTTC

abundance: NA
len: 19
d_gene: TRBD2
j_gene: TRBJ2-3
v_gene: TRBV5-7
CDR3aa: CASSLPPSKASGSRDTQYF
CDR3nt: TGTGCCAGCAGCTTGCCCCCATCTAAGGCTAGCGGGAGTAGAGATACGCAGTATTTT

abundance: once
len: 16
d_gene: NA
j_gene: TRBJ1-5
v_gene: TRBV18
CDR3aa: CASSPNGGGSNQPQHF
CDR3nt: TGTGCCAGCTCACCAAATGGAGGAGGAAGCAATCAGCCCCAGCATTTT

abundance: NA
len: 13
d_gene: NA
j_gene: TRBJ2-7
v_gene: TRBV5-6
CDR3aa: CASRLQGSYEQYF
CDR3nt: TGTGCCAGCAGATTACAGGGCAGCTACGAGCAGTACTTC